This T cell receptor beta chain stems from a study of cytomegalovirus exposure and HLA in healthy donors. Study outcomes and limitations: Earlier analysis found most TCR beta V segments productive about 87% or about 30% of the time.

Donors showed nominal health when sampled, although they likely had unrecorded immune exposures. The PCR employed 60 Vbeta primers together with 13 Jbeta primers. Produced via immunoSEQ multiplex PCR; TCRdb's table is partial and in-frame only. The sample has some 150,000 clones; 80% to 90% are singletons. This clone appeared a few times. What it binds is not known. Germline CDR1 MNHNS, CDR2 SASEGT. V was shortened by 4 bases and J by 8 bases, with 9 bases between the two germline ends. There are 12 residues in the CDR3. The clonotype was recovered from a man aged 45-65 years in good health and CMV-seropositive. The V gene is TRBV6-1, the J gene TRBJ2-4; D unclear. The sample consisted of PBMCs. CDR3 loop: CASSGTTDIQYF. Written as DNA, the CDR3 is TGTGCCAGCAGTGGAACTACGGACATTCAGTACTTC.